This entry describes one T cell receptor beta chain. This entry is derived from a study of cytomegalovirus exposure and HLA in healthy donors. 13 Jbeta primers and 60 Vbeta primers were used for the PCR. Method: immunoSEQ multiplex PCR; TCRdb's copy keeps in-frame clones and lacks some. The repertoire holds 100,000 to 150,000 clones, 77% seen once, with 4.2% in the top ten. Input material: PBMCs. This TCR derives from a male donor in good health and CMV-seropositive.

DNA for the CDR3: TGTGCCAGCAGTGCGGACAGGGAACAGCCCCAGCATTTT. Protein: CASSADREQPQHF. The chain is built from TRBV27 and TRBJ1-5; TRBD1 agrees at 8 bases. With V trimmed by 5 bases and J by 7 bases, 4 bases remained unmatched. Germline V gene sequence: CDR1 MNHEY, CDR2 SMNVEV (reference sequence). The CDR3 runs 13 residues.